What follows are 20 T cell receptor beta chains derived from one specimen sequenced in a study of T cells in women clearing cervical HPV infection. Libraries were prepared by immunoSEQ multiplex PCR; TCRdb keeps only in-frame clonotypes and omits some of them. The listing records about 40,000 clones. Sequenced input: blood buffy coat. These receptors all come from a woman aged 18-70 years with a cervical HPV16 infection that either progressed to CIN3+ or cleared (not recorded which).

This CDR3 reads CASSLAGLGENEQFF. CDR3 DNA (partial): TGTGCCAGCAGCTTGGCCGGACTAGGAGAGAATGAG. The chain joins TRBV5-4 to TRBJ2-1; 7 positions match TRBD2. The sequenced fragment ends 3 residues before the CDR3 boundary, so the rest is inferred from the germline J gene. Trimming cost V 0 bases and J 7 bases; bases outside gene matches: 7. There are 15 residues in the CDR3. Per germline, CDR1 SGHNT and CDR2 YYREEE (reference sequence).

The CDR3 loop reads CASQGGDISEQYF. CDR3 DNA (partial): TGTGCCAGCCAGGGGGGAGACATTAGCGAG. The rearrangement joins TRBV28 to TRBJ2-7, with TRBD1 as a possible D gene (7 bases). The read stops 3 residues short of the end of the CDR3; the missing end is completed from the germline J gene. Germline loops: CDR1 MDHEN, CDR2 SYDVKM. The CDR3 covers 13 residues. V lost 8 bases to trimming and J lost 6 bases, with 17 bases between them.

Concerning this clone: Coverage ceases 3 residues before the CDR3 finishes, and the germline J gene fills in the end. This chain connects TRBV20-1 to TRBJ1-2; D possibly corresponds to TRBD1 (6 bases). The germline V gene has CDR1 DFQATT and CDR2 SNEGSKA (reference sequence). The CDR3 loop spans 13 amino acids. Trimming took off 0 bases at V and 5 bases at J, with 10 bases between the two ends. CDR3 DNA, as far as it was read: TGCAGTGCTAGAGAGACAGGCGTATATGGC. This encodes CSARETGVYG. The CDR3 in its entirety is CSARETGVYGYTF.

Regarding this clone: The read halts 3 residues ahead of the CDR3 end, with the missing end drawn from the germline J gene. This chain joins TRBV19 and TRBJ1-2; 10 nucleotides match TRBD1. The CDR3 sequence is 15 residues long. Germline V gene data show CDR1 as LNHDA and CDR2 as SQIVND (reference sequence). CDR3 amino acids: CASSGAGTGEGGYTF. The sequenced part of the CDR3 DNA is TGTGCCAGTAGTGGAGCCGGGACAGGGGAGGGCGGC.

Points on this clone: The CDR3 goes on 3 residues after the read ends, and that part is filled in from the germline J gene. The rearrangement joins TRBV11-1 to TRBJ2-1, with D perhaps TRBD1 (6 bases). The CDR3 consists of 12 residues. Per germline, CDR1 SGHAT and CDR2 FQDESV (reference sequence). Trimming removed 3 bases from V and 8 bases from J, with 8 bases in between. CDR3: CASSFRGYEQFF. CDR3 bases read: TGTGCCAGCAGCTTCAGGGGTTATGAG.

Details on this clone: The CDR3 end falls 3 residues outside the read, so it is completed with the germline J gene. The V gene is TRBV5-1, the J gene TRBJ1-6, with D possibly TRBD1 on 5 matching bases. The CDR3 runs 14 residues. The germline CDR1 and CDR2 sequences are SGHRS and YFSETQ. The chain's CDR3 is CASSLRQGNPALHF. CDR3 DNA, as far as it was read: TGCGCCAGCAGCTTGCGTCAGGGTAACCCAGCC.

The CDR3 loop reads CSAGQLSELGNTIYF. Incomplete CDR3 DNA: TGCAGTGCTGGACAGCTTTCTGAGCTTGGAAACACC. The J gene is TRBJ1-3, the V gene TRBV20-1; weak D call: TRBD1 (6 bases). The sequence runs out 3 residues before the end of the CDR3; the remainder is reconstructed from the germline J gene. The germline V gene encodes CDR1 DFQATT and CDR2 SNEGSKA (reference sequence). The CDR3 totals 15 residues. The germline V and J ends were trimmed by 5 bases and 3 bases, with 17 bases remaining between them.

On this clone: The CDR3 extends 3 residues past the end of the read, so its final part is completed from the germline J gene. The chain joins TRBV19 to TRBJ1-2, with D possibly matching TRBD1 (6 bases). The germline V gene has CDR1 LNHDA and CDR2 SQIVND (reference sequence). This CDR3 region has 15 residues. The CDR3 DNA, read in part, is TGTGCCAGTAGTTTAATAGCGGGGGGGGGCAATGAC. Its translation: CASSLIAGGGND. In full, the CDR3 is CASSLIAGGGNDYTF.

Of note for this clone: The read terminates 3 residues ahead of where the CDR3 ends, so the germline J gene completes it. The chain combines TRBV11-3 with TRBJ2-2; D gene unclear. V was trimmed by 5 bases and J by 2 bases, leaving 3 bases between them. This CDR3 contains 12 residues. Germline V gives CDR1 SGHNT, CDR2 YENEEA. The sequenced CDR3 bases are TGTGCCAGCAGCCTCAACACCGGGGAG. It codes for CASSLNTGE. The entire CDR3 is CASSLNTGELFF. Using reference TRBV11-3 and TRBJ2-2 for the parts outside the CDR3, the full variable domain is EAGVVQSPRYKIIEKKQPVAFWCNPISGHNTLYWYLQNLGQGPELLIRYENEEAVDDSQLPKDRFSAERLKGVDSTLKIQPAELGDSAVYLCASSLNTGELFFGEGSRLTVL.

Comments on this clone: The read terminates 3 residues before the CDR3 end, so the remaining end is supplied by the germline J gene. The chain couples TRBV2 to TRBJ2-2; a weak D match, TRBD2 (6 bases). In germline, CDR1 is SNHLY, CDR2 FYNNEI. The CDR3 contains 18 residues. The CDR3 reads CASSEEGVTGGGANVLFF. CDR3 DNA, as far as it was read: TGTGCCAGCAGTGAGGAGGGAGTGACTGGTGGAGGGGCCAACGTG. The whole variable domain, filled in from reference TRBV2 and TRBJ2-2, reads EPEVTQTPSHQVTQMGQEVILRCVPISNHLYFYWYRQILGQKVEFLVSFYNNEISEKSEIFDDQFSVERPDGSNFTLKIRSTKLEDSAMYFCASSEEGVTGGGANVLFFGEGSRLTVL.

In the case of this clone: The read gets to within 3 residues of the CDR3 end, and the germline J gene fills in the rest. The rearrangement links TRBV5-1 to TRBJ1-2; 9 positions agree with TRBD1. The germline V gene encodes CDR1 SGHRS and CDR2 YFSETQ. Unmatched junction bases numbered 10, after V lost 1 base and J lost 6 bases. This CDR3 region has 16 residues. The CDR3 bases that were read are TGCGCCAGCAGCTTGCGCACAGGGGGCGCCAGGGATGGC. Amino acid sequence: CASSLRTGGARDG. In full, the CDR3 reads CASSLRTGGARDGYTF.

CDR3 in amino acids: CASTHDRSSYNEQFF. CDR3 DNA (partial): TGTGCCAGTACCCACGACAGGAGCTCCTACAATGAG. The J gene is TRBJ2-1, the V gene TRBV19; D might be TRBD1 (6 bases). The CDR3 extends 3 residues past the end of the read, so its final part is completed from the germline J gene. V lost 7 bases and J 0 bases, leaving 13 bases between the germline ends. The V gene's germline CDR1 is LNHDA and CDR2 SQIVND (reference sequence). The CDR3 length is 15 residues.

In regard to this clone: The read comes to an end 3 residues before the CDR3 does, leaving the germline J gene to fill in the end. The V call is TRBV5-1, the J call TRBJ1-4, with 8 positions matching TRBD1. The CDR3 totals 15 residues. CDR1 SGHRS and CDR2 YFSETQ come from the germline V gene. CDR3 residues: CASSLAGGWNSPLFF. Incomplete CDR3 DNA: TGCGCCAGCAGCTTGGCAGGGGGCTGGAATTCACCA.

Comment on this clone: The missing CDR3 end, 3 residues past where the read stops, is filled in from the germline J gene. The V call is TRBV7-9, the J call TRBJ1-1, with 7 bases fitting TRBD1. With V trimmed by 4 bases and J by 0 bases, 2 bases remained unmatched. This CDR3 has 14 residues. The germline gives CDR1 SEHNR, CDR2 FQNEAQ (reference sequence). This chain's CDR3 is CASSSGQMNTEAFF. CDR3 DNA (partial): TGTGCCAGCAGCTCGGGACAGATGAACACTGAA.

The CDR3 reads CASSRAGAAGEQFF. CDR3 DNA (partial): TGTGCCAGCTCAAGAGCGGGAGCAGCGGGTGAG. The chain has TRBV19 and TRBJ2-1; 8 bases are a match to TRBD2. The read falls 3 residues short of the CDR3 end, and the missing part is taken from the germline J gene. The CDR3 sequence is 14 residues long. Per germline, CDR1 LNHDA and CDR2 SQIVND (reference sequence). J was trimmed by 9 bases and V by 9 bases; bases with no gene match: 13.

Notes on this clone: The read stops 3 residues short of the end of the CDR3; the missing end is completed from the germline J gene. The chain combines TRBV19 with TRBJ1-2, with D unclear. The CDR3 totals 11 residues. The germline CDR1 and CDR2 sequences are LNHDA and SQIVND (reference sequence). CDR3 amino acids: CASSISLVYTF. The sequenced CDR3 bases are TGTGCCAGTAGTATAAGCCTCGTC.

Notes on this clone: The CDR3 extends 3 residues past the end of the read, so its final part is completed from the germline J gene. The chain links TRBV12-3 or TRBV12-4 to TRBJ2-7, with 9 bases that match TRBD2. V lost 2 bases and J lost 5; bases outside the gene matches: 7. The CDR3 consists of 15 residues. The sequenced part of the CDR3 DNA is TGTGCCAGCAGTTTAAGCGGGAGGAAACCTGACGAG. Translated: CASSLSGRKPDE. The whole CDR3 sequence is CASSLSGRKPDEQYF.

A remark on this clone: The CDR3 end is not reached by the read, which stops 3 residues before it; the germline J gene fills it in. This chain links TRBV11-3 with TRBJ2-3; D not resolved. The CDR3 is made up of 13 amino acids. In germline, CDR1 is SGHNT, CDR2 YENEEA. The V end was cut by 8 bases, the J end by 0 bases, with 9 bases between. The CDR3 DNA, read in part, is TGTGCCAGCCCCCCAACTAGCACAGATACG. This translates into CASPPTSTDT. The full CDR3 is CASPPTSTDTQYF.

Comment on this clone: The read falls 3 residues short of the CDR3 end, and the missing part is taken from the germline J gene. V gene TRBV2 combines with J gene TRBJ2-1, with D maybe TRBD1 (6 bases). V dropped 6 bases and J dropped 4 bases, with 7 bases sitting between them. The CDR3 extends over 12 amino acids. CDR1 is SNHLY, CDR2 FYNNEI, per germline. The CDR3: CASRQGYNEQFF. The sequenced part of the CDR3 DNA is TGTGCCAGCAGACAGGGTTACAATGAG.

Turning to this clone: With the read ending 3 residues before the CDR3 end, the germline J gene is used to fill in that end. This sequence joins TRBV18 and TRBJ1-5, with 10 bases aligning to TRBD1. The CDR3 sequence is 15 residues long. Trimming cost V 5 bases and J 6 bases; bases outside gene matches: 7. From germline, CDR1 is KGHSH and CDR2 LQKENI. Partial CDR3 DNA: TGTGCCAGCTCAACCAGACAGGGGGCGGTTCAGCCC. Amino acids: CASSTRQGAVQP. The full CDR3 sequence reads CASSTRQGAVQPQHF.